The clone carrying this TCR beta chain was seen only a few times. As the library was built, unique molecular identifiers were attached to individual cDNA molecules. TCRdb reprocessed the reads with MiXCR, giving one entry per CDR3 protein. The sample lists around 940 distinct CDR3 sequences, 53% occurring once. CDR1 and CDR2 from the germline V gene are SQVTM and ANQGSEA. This CDR3 region has 13 residues. Deletions cut 3 bases from V and 2 bases from J, with 11 bases between. This record comes from a study of human T cells and chemical hapten exposure. Across the whole study: Sensitizing treatment utilized 2% DPC over a 2 cm by 2 cm portion of upper inner arm skin. Slight volume differences across pooled libraries mainly accounted for varying per-sample TCR yields. Patients, largely female, had alopecia areata, totalis or universalis.

Treatment specified: therapeutic diphenylcyclopropenone sensitization with weekly scalp DPC. Patches went on only after blood had been drawn each time. This clonotype was sampled from an adult with alopecia areata. Some clones in this sample may be carry-over from other donors' samples. This table probably holds off-target reads from a library built for another chain. Material: whole blood, obtained before DPC sensitization or 2, 6, or about 24 weeks after (not recorded which). The chain combines TRBV29-1 with TRBJ2-7; D ambiguous. CDR3 sequence: CSVDVGRTYEQYF. In DNA, the CDR3 is TGCAGCGTTGACGTAGGGCGGACCTACGAGCAGTACTTC.